These 6 T cell receptor beta chains originate from one sample sequenced in a study of T cell clones after liver transplantation (dated by TCRdb to about 2019). The time point label for this specimen denotes: pre-transplant. The library was obtained by the immunoSEQ multiplex PCR assay. What TCRdb holds here is the immuneACCESS table cut down to in-frame rearrangements. Part of the clones is not present; checked against another copy, under half of the missing clones reflect an unresolved V gene, and the others are unexplained. The sample contains 90,000 to 120,000 clones, 75% to 85% of them found a single time. Around 0.94% of the sample comes from the top ten. The source was CD4+ T cells from blood, collected before liver transplant. The source of these receptors is a human donor who received a liver transplant.

The rearrangement uses TRBV28 and TRBJ2-7; a possible D gene is TRBD1 (6 bases). CDR1 is MDHEN, CDR2 SYDVKM, per germline. The V gene lost 6 bases and the J gene lost 1 base, with 10 bases spanning the gap. The CDR3 has 13 amino acids. The CDR3 loop is CASRRQVSYEQYF. CDR3 bases: TGTGCCAGCAGGCGACAGGTTTCCTACGAGCAGTACTTC.

V and J are TRBV10-2 and TRBJ2-4; 7 bases are shared with TRBD2. Germline assignment: CDR1 WSHSY and CDR2 SAAADI. The CDR3 has 13 residues. The J segment lost 8 bases and the V segment lost 7 bases, leaving 8 bases of the junction unmatched. In DNA form, the CDR3 reads TGCGCCAGCAAACCCGAAGGGAGGGACATTCAGTACTTC. Its translation: CASKPEGRDIQYF.

The chain carries TRBV6-5 and TRBJ2-7; the D is unclear. Germline CDR1 is MNHEY and CDR2 is SVGAGI. This CDR3 is 14 amino acids long. Trimming pared 0 bases from V and 4 bases from J, leaving 10 bases between. CDR3 bases: TGTGCCAGCAGTTACTCCCCACGGTCATACGAGCAGTACTTC. Translated, it gives CASSYSPRSYEQYF.

The chain carries TRBV7-2 and TRBJ2-1; TRBD2 might be the D (6 bases). From germline, CDR1 is SGHTA and CDR2 FQGNSA. The length of the CDR3 is 17 residues. Trimming removed 4 bases at V and 3 bases at J, with 19 bases between. CDR3 in amino acids: CASSYPPSGESYNEQFF. The CDR3 nucleotides are TGTGCCAGCAGCTACCCACCCTCGGGGGAGAGCTACAATGAGCAGTTCTTC.

This clone has a single count. The chain has TRBV7-2 and TRBJ1-4, with a weak D call TRBD1 (5 bases). The V end was cut by 3 bases, the J end by 0 bases, with 11 bases between. Germline lookup yields CDR1 SGHTA and CDR2 FQGNSA. CDR3 length equals 16 residues. The CDR3 is CASSLYRKATNEKLFF. The DNA for the CDR3 is TGTGCCAGCAGCTTGTACAGGAAAGCAACTAATGAAAAACTGTTTTTT.

This rearrangement joins TRBV18 to TRBJ1-4; D ambiguous. The CDR3 contains 12 residues. Looked up from germline, CDR1 is KGHSH and CDR2 is LQKENI. Trimming stripped 1 base from V and 8 bases from J, with 5 bases between. As DNA, the CDR3 is TGTGCCAGCTCACCACGTAGGGAAAAACTGTTTTTT. Protein: CASSPRREKLFF.